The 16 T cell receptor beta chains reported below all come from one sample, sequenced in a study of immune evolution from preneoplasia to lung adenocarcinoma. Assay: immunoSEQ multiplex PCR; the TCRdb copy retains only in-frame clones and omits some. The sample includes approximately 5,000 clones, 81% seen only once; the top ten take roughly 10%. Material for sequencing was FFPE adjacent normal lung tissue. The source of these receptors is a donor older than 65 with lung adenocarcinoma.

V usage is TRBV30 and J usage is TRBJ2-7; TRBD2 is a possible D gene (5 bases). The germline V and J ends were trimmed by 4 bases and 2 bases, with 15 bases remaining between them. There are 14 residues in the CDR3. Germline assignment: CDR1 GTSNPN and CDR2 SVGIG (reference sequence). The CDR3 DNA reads TGTGCCTGGAACCGAACTAGATACGCCTACGAGCAGTACTTC. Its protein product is CAWNRTRYAYEQYF.

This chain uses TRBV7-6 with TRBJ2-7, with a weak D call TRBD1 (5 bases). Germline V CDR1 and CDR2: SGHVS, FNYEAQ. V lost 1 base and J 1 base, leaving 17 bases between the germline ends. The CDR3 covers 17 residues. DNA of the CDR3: TGTGCCAGCAGCTTAGAGCCGGCGAAGGGGTCATCCTACGAGCAGTACTTC. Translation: CASSLEPAKGSSYEQYF. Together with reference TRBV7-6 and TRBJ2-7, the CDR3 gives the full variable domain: GAGVSQSPRYKVTKRGQDVALRCDPISGHVSLYWYRQALGQGPEFLTYFNYEAQQDKSGLPNDRFSAERPEGSISTLTIQRTEQRDSAMYRCASSLEPAKGSSYEQYFGPGTRLTVT.

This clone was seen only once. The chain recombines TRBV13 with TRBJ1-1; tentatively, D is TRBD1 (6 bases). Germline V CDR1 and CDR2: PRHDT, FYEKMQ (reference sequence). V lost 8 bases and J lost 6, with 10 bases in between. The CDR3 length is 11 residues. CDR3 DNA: TGTGCCAGCCTGGGGGGCCCTGAAGCTTTCTTT. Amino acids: CASLGGPEAFF.

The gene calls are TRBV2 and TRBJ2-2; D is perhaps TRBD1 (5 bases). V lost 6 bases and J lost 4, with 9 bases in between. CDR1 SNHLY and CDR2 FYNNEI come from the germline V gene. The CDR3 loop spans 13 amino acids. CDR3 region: CASRYRSTGELFF. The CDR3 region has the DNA TGTGCCAGCAGATACAGGAGCACCGGGGAGCTGTTTTTT.

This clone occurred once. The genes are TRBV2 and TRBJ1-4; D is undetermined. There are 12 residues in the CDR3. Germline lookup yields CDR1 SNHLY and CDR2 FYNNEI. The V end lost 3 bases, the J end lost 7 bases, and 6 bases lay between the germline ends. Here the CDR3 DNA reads TGTGCCAGCAGTGATGGGGTTGAAAAACTGTTTTTT. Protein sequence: CASSDGVEKLFF.

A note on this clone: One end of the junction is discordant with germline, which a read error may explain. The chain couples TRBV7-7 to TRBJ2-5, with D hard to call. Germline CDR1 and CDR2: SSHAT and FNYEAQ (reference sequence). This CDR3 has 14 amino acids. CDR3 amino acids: CASSLARLQETQYF. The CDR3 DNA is TGTGCTAGCAGCTTAGCTCGTCTCCAAGAGACCCAGTACTTC.

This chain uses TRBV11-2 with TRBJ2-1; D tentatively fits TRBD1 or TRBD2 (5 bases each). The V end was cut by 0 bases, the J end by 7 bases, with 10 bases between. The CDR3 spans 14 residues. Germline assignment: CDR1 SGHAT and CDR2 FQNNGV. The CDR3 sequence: CASSLDGTSNEQFF. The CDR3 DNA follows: TGTGCCAGCAGCTTAGATGGGACGTCAAATGAGCAGTTCTTC.

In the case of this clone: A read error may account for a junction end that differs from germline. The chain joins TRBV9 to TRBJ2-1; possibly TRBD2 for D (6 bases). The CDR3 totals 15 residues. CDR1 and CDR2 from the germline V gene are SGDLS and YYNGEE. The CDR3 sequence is CTSSVASDLRSEQFF. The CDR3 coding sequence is TGTACCAGCAGCGTAGCTAGCGACCTACGCAGTGAGCAGTTCTTC. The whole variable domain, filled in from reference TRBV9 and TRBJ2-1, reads DSGVTQTPKHLITATGQRVTLRCSPRSGDLSVYWYQQSLDQGLQFLIQYYNGEERAKGNILERFSAQQFPDLHSELNLSSLELGDSALYFCTSSVASDLRSEQFFGPGTRLTVL.

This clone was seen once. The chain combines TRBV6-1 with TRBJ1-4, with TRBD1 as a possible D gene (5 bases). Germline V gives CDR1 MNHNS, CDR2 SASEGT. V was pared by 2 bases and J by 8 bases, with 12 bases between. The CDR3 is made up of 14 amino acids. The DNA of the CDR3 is TGTGCCAGCAGTGAATCCGGAGGGGTCGAAAAACTGTTTTTT. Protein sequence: CASSESGGVEKLFF.

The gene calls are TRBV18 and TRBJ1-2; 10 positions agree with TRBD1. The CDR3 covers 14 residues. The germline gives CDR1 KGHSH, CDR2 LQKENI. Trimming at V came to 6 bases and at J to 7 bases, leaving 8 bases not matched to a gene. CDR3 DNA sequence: TGTGCCAGCTCTACGACAGGGGGCGATGCTGGCTACACCTTC. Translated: CASSTTGGDAGYTF.

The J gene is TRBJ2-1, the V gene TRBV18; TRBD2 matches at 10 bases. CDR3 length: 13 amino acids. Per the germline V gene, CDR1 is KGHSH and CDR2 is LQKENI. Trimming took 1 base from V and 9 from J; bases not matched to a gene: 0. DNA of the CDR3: TGTGCCAGCTCACCACAGCGGGGGGGTGAGCAGTTCTTC. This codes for CASSPQRGGEQFF.

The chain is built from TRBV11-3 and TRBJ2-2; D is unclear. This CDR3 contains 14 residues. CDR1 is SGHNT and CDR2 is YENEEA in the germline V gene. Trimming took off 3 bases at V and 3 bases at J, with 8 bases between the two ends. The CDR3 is CASSLSSDTGELFF. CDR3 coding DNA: TGTGCCAGCAGCTTGAGTAGTGACACCGGGGAGCTGTTTTTT.

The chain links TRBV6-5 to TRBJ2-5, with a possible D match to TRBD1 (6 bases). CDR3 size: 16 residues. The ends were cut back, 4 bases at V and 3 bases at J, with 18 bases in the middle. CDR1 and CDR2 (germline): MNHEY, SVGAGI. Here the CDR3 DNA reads TGTGCCAGCAGTTTCGGCCAGGGAGAGGGGGAAGAGACCCAGTACTTC. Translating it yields CASSFGQGEGEETQYF.

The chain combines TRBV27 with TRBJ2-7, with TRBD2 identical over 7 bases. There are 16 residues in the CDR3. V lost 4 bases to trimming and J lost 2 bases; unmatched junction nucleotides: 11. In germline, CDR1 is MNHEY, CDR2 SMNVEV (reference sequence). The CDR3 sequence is CASSSPLAGMAYEQYF. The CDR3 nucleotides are TGTGCCAGCAGTTCTCCCTTAGCGGGTATGGCCTACGAGCAGTACTTC.

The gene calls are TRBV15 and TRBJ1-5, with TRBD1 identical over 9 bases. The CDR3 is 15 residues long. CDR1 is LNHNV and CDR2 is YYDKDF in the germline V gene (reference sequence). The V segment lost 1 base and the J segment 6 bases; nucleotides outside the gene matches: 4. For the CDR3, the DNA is TGTGCCACCAGCAGAGGGGACAGGGAAAGTCAGCCCCAGCATTTT. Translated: CATSRGDRESQPQHF. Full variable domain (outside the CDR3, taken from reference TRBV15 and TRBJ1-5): DAMVIQNPRYQVTQFGKPVTLSCSQTLNHNVMYWYQQKSSQAPKLLFHYYDKDFNNEADTPDNFQSRRPNTSFCFLDIRSPGLGDTAMYLCATSRGDRESQPQHFGDGTRLSIL.

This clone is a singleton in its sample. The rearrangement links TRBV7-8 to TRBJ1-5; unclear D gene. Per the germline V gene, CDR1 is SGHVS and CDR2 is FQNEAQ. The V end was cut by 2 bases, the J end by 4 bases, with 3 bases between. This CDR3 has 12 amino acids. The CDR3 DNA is TGTGCCAGCAGCTTACCTAATCAGCCCCAGCATTTT. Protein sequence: CASSLPNQPQHF.